The present T cell receptor (beta chain) was sequenced within a study of blood T cell repertoires in COVID-19. Original handling: How many nucleated cells were present was estimated from reference gene primer amplification. Assay: immunoSEQ multiplex PCR; the TCRdb copy retains only in-frame clones and omits some. That table furnishes V, J and clone size, whereas the DNA furnished D and trimming. The sample records 300,000 to 400,000 clones, around nine tenths being singletons. The CDR3 totals 13 residues. Germline CDR1 is MNHEY and CDR2 is SVGAGI. The germline V and J ends were trimmed by 5 bases and 3 bases, with 8 bases remaining between them.

The TCR comes from a woman younger than 30 who had recovered from COVID-19. This chain joins TRBV6-5 and TRBJ2-4; D is unresolved. The sequenced material came from peripheral blood. CDR3 bases: TGTGCCAGCAGTCGTACAGTCAAAAACATTCAGTACTTC. It codes for CASSRTVKNIQYF.